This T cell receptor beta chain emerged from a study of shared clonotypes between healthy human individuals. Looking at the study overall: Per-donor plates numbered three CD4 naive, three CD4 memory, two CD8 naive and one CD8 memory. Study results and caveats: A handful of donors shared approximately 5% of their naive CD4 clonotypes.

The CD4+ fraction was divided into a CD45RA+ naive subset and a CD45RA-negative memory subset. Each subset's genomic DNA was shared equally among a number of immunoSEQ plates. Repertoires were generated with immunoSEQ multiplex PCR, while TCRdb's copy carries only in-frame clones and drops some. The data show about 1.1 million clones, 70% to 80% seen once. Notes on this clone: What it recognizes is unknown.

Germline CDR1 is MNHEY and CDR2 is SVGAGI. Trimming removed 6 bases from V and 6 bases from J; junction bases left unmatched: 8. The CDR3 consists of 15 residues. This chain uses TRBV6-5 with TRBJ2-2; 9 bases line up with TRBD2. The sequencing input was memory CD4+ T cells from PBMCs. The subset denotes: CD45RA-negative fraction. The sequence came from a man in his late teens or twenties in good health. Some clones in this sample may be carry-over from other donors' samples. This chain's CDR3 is CASRLAGALSGELFF. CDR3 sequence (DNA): TGTGCCAGCAGATTAGCGGGAGCCCTTTCCGGGGAGCTGTTTTTT.